This T cell receptor beta chain was observed in a study of T cell changes during pregnancy in multiple sclerosis. CDR1 and CDR2 from the germline V gene are KGHSH and LQKENI. CDR3 length: 15 residues. V gave up 2 bases and J gave up 2 bases; unmatched junction bases: 4. Libraries were prepared by immunoSEQ multiplex PCR; TCRdb keeps only in-frame clonotypes and omits some of them. This sample has 25,000 to 35,000 clones, with approximately 90% found just once. The specimen was CD8+ T cells from peripheral blood mononuclear cells, collected in the second trimester of pregnancy. The source of this sequence is a female donor with multiple sclerosis, enrolled in a pregnancy study. J is TRBJ2-3 and V is TRBV18, with TRBD1 matching over 7 bases. This CDR3 is CASSPNRGNTDTQYF. The CDR3 bases are TGTGCCAGCTCACCAAACAGGGGCAACACAGATACGCAGTATTTT.